A selection of T cell receptor beta chains follows, all from one sample in a study of blood T cell repertoires in COVID-19. Profiling relied on immunoSEQ multiplex PCR, and the TCRdb table lists in-frame clones only, not all of them. The sample contains about 430,000 clones, 85% to 90% of which appear only once. Sequenced material: PBMCs or T cells enriched from blood (not recorded which). All receptors come from a woman aged 25 to 39 with acute COVID-19. CDR3s include the opening cysteine and the closing phenylalanine or tryptophan. The order of the fields is J gene, clone size, V gene, D gene, CDR3 protein, CDR3 DNA. D genes are given only for firm matches. Size is stated for part of the rows, as once, few or many counts, or as a class when the clone is expanded.

J gene: TRBJ2-3; clone size: -; V gene: TRBV11-2; D gene: TRBD1; CDR3 protein: CASSFQLQYRGSDTDTQYF; CDR3 DNA: TGTGCCAGCAGCTTCCAACTTCAATACAGGGGGTCGGACACAGATACGCAGTATTTT
J gene: TRBJ1-5; clone size: -; V gene: TRBV6-1; D gene: -; CDR3 protein: CASSEAGGRGQPQHF; CDR3 DNA: TGTGCCAGCAGTGAAGCAGGAGGCCGCGGTCAGCCCCAGCATTTT
J gene: TRBJ1-1; clone size: -; V gene: TRBV29-1; D gene: -; CDR3 protein: CSVEGLTEAFF; CDR3 DNA: TGCAGCGTTGAAGGGCTCACTGAAGCTTTCTTT
J gene: TRBJ2-7; clone size: -; V gene: TRBV9; D gene: TRBD1; CDR3 protein: CASSVSGGQGYEQYF; CDR3 DNA: TGTGCCAGCAGCGTATCTGGGGGACAGGGCTACGAGCAGTACTTC
J gene: TRBJ2-7; clone size: -; V gene: TRBV18; D gene: TRBD1; CDR3 protein: CASSRGQASYEQYF; CDR3 DNA: TGTGCCAGCTCACGTGGACAGGCTTCCTACGAGCAGTACTTC
J gene: TRBJ1-3; clone size: -; V gene: TRBV6-5; D gene: TRBD1; CDR3 protein: CASSSSWTGRNTIYF; CDR3 DNA: TGTGCCAGCAGTTCGTCTTGGACAGGGAGGAACACCATATATTTT
J gene: TRBJ2-3; clone size: -; V gene: TRBV24-1; D gene: -; CDR3 protein: CATSVIDRLADPNRGTDTQYF; CDR3 DNA: TGTGCCACCAGTGTCATCGATCGGCTAGCAGATCCGAACCGGGGCACAGATACGCAGTATTTT
J gene: TRBJ2-7; clone size: -; V gene: TRBV27; D gene: TRBD1; CDR3 protein: CASSEYRGLAYEQYF; CDR3 DNA: TGTGCCAGCAGTGAGTACAGGGGATTGGCCTACGAGCAGTACTTC
J gene: TRBJ1-5; clone size: -; V gene: TRBV7-2; D gene: -; CDR3 protein: CASSLGQGWDQPQHF; CDR3 DNA: TGTGCCAGCAGCTTAGGGCAGGGGTGGGATCAGCCCCAGCATTTT
J gene: TRBJ2-1; clone size: -; V gene: TRBV9; D gene: -; CDR3 protein: CASSVEGLRRDEQFF; CDR3 DNA: TGTGCCAGCAGCGTAGAGGGACTCCGCAGGGATGAGCAGTTCTTC
J gene: TRBJ2-1; clone size: -; V gene: TRBV4-3; D gene: -; CDR3 protein: CASSPNGGNEQFF; CDR3 DNA: TGCGCCAGCAGCCCCAACGGGGGAAATGAGCAGTTCTTC
J gene: TRBJ1-2; clone size: -; V gene: TRBV27; D gene: -; CDR3 protein: CASSLGLGLSTGYTF; CDR3 DNA: TGTGCCAGCAGTCTGGGTCTGGGACTATCTACTGGCTACACCTTC
J gene: TRBJ1-4; clone size: -; V gene: TRBV5-1; D gene: TRBD1; CDR3 protein: CASSLGTGVNEKLFF; CDR3 DNA: TGCGCCAGCAGCCTAGGGACAGGGGTCAATGAAAAACTGTTTTTT
J gene: TRBJ1-1; clone size: -; V gene: TRBV7-9; D gene: -; CDR3 protein: CASSLDQGRDTEAFF; CDR3 DNA: TGTGCCAGCAGCTTAGACCAGGGAAGGGACACTGAAGCTTTCTTT
J gene: TRBJ1-1; clone size: -; V gene: TRBV5-4; D gene: -; CDR3 protein: CASSLYAGARAEAFF; CDR3 DNA: TGTGCCAGCAGCTTGTACGCAGGGGCTAGGGCTGAAGCTTTCTTT
J gene: TRBJ1-6; clone size: few; V gene: TRBV11-1; D gene: TRBD1; CDR3 protein: CASSRDRGSNSPLHF; CDR3 DNA: TGTGCCAGCAGCCGGGACAGGGGGAGCAATTCACCCCTCCACTTT
J gene: TRBJ1-4; clone size: -; V gene: TRBV3-1/TRBV3-2; D gene: -; CDR3 protein: CASSRPRGGRSEKLFF; CDR3 DNA: TGTGCCAGCAGCCGACCGCGGGGAGGTCGGTCCGAAAAACTGTTTTTT
J gene: TRBJ2-3; clone size: -; V gene: TRBV27; D gene: TRBD2; CDR3 protein: CASSHRGVSTDTQYF; CDR3 DNA: TGTGCCAGTTCACACCGGGGGGTATCCACAGATACGCAGTATTTT
J gene: TRBJ2-7; clone size: -; V gene: TRBV15; D gene: -; CDR3 protein: CATSRERGPYEQYF; CDR3 DNA: TGTGCCACCAGCAGAGAGCGGGGACCCTACGAGCAGTACTTC
J gene: TRBJ1-4; clone size: -; V gene: TRBV10-3; D gene: -; CDR3 protein: CAISEPRQKINEKLFF; CDR3 DNA: TGTGCCATCAGTGAGCCGAGACAGAAGATTAATGAAAAACTGTTTTTT
J gene: TRBJ2-1; clone size: -; V gene: TRBV5-1; D gene: -; CDR3 protein: CASSLVGGVSSYNEQFF; CDR3 DNA: TGCGCCAGCAGCTTGGTCGGCGGGGTGAGCTCCTACAATGAGCAGTTCTTC
J gene: TRBJ2-3; clone size: -; V gene: TRBV2; D gene: TRBD2; CDR3 protein: CASTPGAGLAGATSTDTQYF; CDR3 DNA: TGTGCCAGCACCCCAGGGGCGGGACTAGCGGGGGCCACTAGCACAGATACGCAGTATTTT
J gene: TRBJ1-1; clone size: -; V gene: TRBV9; D gene: -; CDR3 protein: CASSVATGGKAFF; CDR3 DNA: TGTGCCAGCAGCGTAGCTACGGGAGGGAAAGCTTTCTTT
J gene: TRBJ2-1; clone size: once; V gene: TRBV29-1; D gene: TRBD1; CDR3 protein: CSVVSRGLSNEQFF; CDR3 DNA: TGCAGCGTTGTCTCCAGGGGGCTATCGAATGAGCAGTTCTTC
J gene: TRBJ1-4; clone size: -; V gene: TRBV6-5; D gene: -; CDR3 protein: CASRPGQLEKLFF; CDR3 DNA: TGTGCCAGCAGGCCCGGACAGTTAGAAAAACTGTTTTTT
J gene: TRBJ2-7; clone size: -; V gene: TRBV6-5; D gene: TRBD1; CDR3 protein: CASFDRGWEQYF; CDR3 DNA: TGTGCCAGCTTTGACAGGGGTTGGGAGCAGTACTTC
J gene: TRBJ1-1; clone size: -; V gene: TRBV9; D gene: -; CDR3 protein: CASSPLGTSFEAFF; CDR3 DNA: TGTGCCAGCAGCCCGCTCGGGACAAGTTTTGAAGCTTTCTTT
J gene: TRBJ1-2; clone size: -; V gene: TRBV9; D gene: -; CDR3 protein: CASTHSEASGYTF; CDR3 DNA: TGTGCCAGCACCCATTCCGAGGCCTCGGGCTACACCTTC
J gene: TRBJ2-4; clone size: -; V gene: TRBV21-1; D gene: -; CDR3 protein: CASSKAVRQNIQYF; CDR3 DNA: TGTGCCAGCAGCAAAGCTGTCAGGCAAAACATTCAGTACTTC
J gene: TRBJ2-1; clone size: -; V gene: TRBV7-9; D gene: -; CDR3 protein: CASRGRKGKSEQFF; CDR3 DNA: TGTGCCAGCAGGGGTCGGAAGGGGAAGAGTGAGCAGTTCTTC
J gene: TRBJ2-5; clone size: -; V gene: TRBV2; D gene: TRBD2; CDR3 protein: CASRPAGRALQETQYF; CDR3 DNA: TGTGCCAGCAGGCCAGCGGGGCGGGCCCTCCAAGAGACCCAGTACTTC
J gene: TRBJ1-2; clone size: -; V gene: TRBV3-1/TRBV3-2; D gene: -; CDR3 protein: CASSQSGGNYGYTF; CDR3 DNA: TGTGCCAGCAGCCAGAGTGGGGGGAACTATGGCTACACCTTC
J gene: TRBJ2-7; clone size: once; V gene: TRBV7-2; D gene: -; CDR3 protein: CASSLGVTRDF; CDR3 DNA: TGTGCCAGCAGCTTAGGTGTGACGAGGGACTTC
J gene: TRBJ2-1; clone size: -; V gene: TRBV3-1/TRBV3-2; D gene: -; CDR3 protein: CASSQGVGRLDNEQFF; CDR3 DNA: TGTGCCAGCAGCCAAGGGGTAGGGAGGTTGGATAATGAGCAGTTCTTC
J gene: TRBJ1-2; clone size: few; V gene: TRBV30; D gene: TRBD1; CDR3 protein: CAWSPDRANGYTF; CDR3 DNA: TGTGCCTGGAGTCCAGACAGGGCTAATGGCTACACCTTC
J gene: TRBJ1-5; clone size: -; V gene: TRBV12-5; D gene: -; CDR3 protein: CASGLGTGTRPLWPQHF; CDR3 DNA: TGTGCTAGTGGTTTGGGAACCGGGACAAGGCCCTTATGGCCCCAGCATTTT
J gene: TRBJ2-2; clone size: -; V gene: TRBV27; D gene: -; CDR3 protein: CASRTGWGELFF; CDR3 DNA: TGTGCCAGTCGCACCGGTTGGGGGGAGCTGTTTTTT
J gene: TRBJ2-3; clone size: -; V gene: TRBV7-8; D gene: TRBD2; CDR3 protein: CASSSERGGFTDTQYF; CDR3 DNA: TGTGCCAGCAGCTCAGAACGGGGGGGGTTCACAGATACGCAGTATTTT
J gene: TRBJ2-3; clone size: -; V gene: TRBV9; D gene: TRBD2; CDR3 protein: CASSVAGLAGGGADTQYF; CDR3 DNA: TGTGCCAGCAGCGTAGCGGGACTAGCGGGGGGCGGGGCGGATACGCAGTATTTT
J gene: TRBJ2-7; clone size: few; V gene: TRBV5-1; D gene: -; CDR3 protein: CASSPTAQGKYEQYF; CDR3 DNA: TGCGCCAGCAGCCCGACCGCGCAGGGCAAGTACGAGCAGTACTTC
J gene: TRBJ2-1; clone size: -; V gene: TRBV6-2/TRBV6-3; D gene: -; CDR3 protein: CASSSTRENEQFF; CDR3 DNA: TGTGCCAGCAGCTCGACTCGGGAGAATGAGCAGTTCTTC